The source of this TCR beta chain is a study of T cells after yellow fever vaccination. Whole-study context: Preparation used SMART-Seq v4 Ultra Low Input for the low-cell-number fractions.

It was through 5'RACE template switching that TCR cDNA was made, with a universal primer site and UMIs added. TCRdb redid the calling of the 5' RACE reads with MiXCR, one entry per CDR3 protein. The sample records roughly 350,000 distinct CDR3 sequences, approximately 4% being singletons. Germline V gene sequence: CDR1 SQVTM, CDR2 ANQGSEA. With 4 bases removed from V and 8 bases from J, the gap between germline ends came to 20 bases. The CDR3 is 14 residues long. This material consisted of PBMCs, taken 5 days after the yellow fever booster vaccination. The V gene is TRBV29-1, the J gene TRBJ1-2; D perhaps matches TRBD1 (6 bases). This receptor was obtained from a man between 18 and 35 years old who received the YFV17D yellow fever vaccine. The CDR3 nucleotides read TGCAGCGTTGGAGGTCAAAGGCAGGGGAAAGGCTACACCTTC. This sequence encodes CSVGGQRQGKGYTF.